This T cell receptor (beta chain) was documented in a study of blood T cell repertoires in COVID-19. Study as a whole: COVID-19 samples collected from the United States, Italy and Spain covered acute and convalescent phases. Nucleic acid was either cDNA or gDNA, and it came from T cells, B-cell-depleted T cells, or PBMCs.

As originally analysed: The authors estimated nucleated cell counts from reference gene primer amplification. Repertoires were generated with immunoSEQ multiplex PCR, while TCRdb's copy carries only in-frame clones and drops some. From that table come the V and J calls and clone size; the DNA was used to work out D and trimming. The sample holds 100,000 or so clones, almost 85% seen once. This CDR3 comprises 16 residues. J was trimmed by 5 bases and V by 4 bases; bases with no gene match: 8. Per germline, CDR1 MRHNA and CDR2 SNTAGT. This clone was seen once. The chain links TRBV6-4 to TRBJ2-2; TRBD2 matches 9 bases. The sequence derives from a man in his forties with active or convalescent COVID-19. Source material: peripheral blood. In DNA form, the CDR3 reads TGTGCCAGCAGTGCAACCGGGACTAGCTCAACCGGGGAGCTGTTTTTT. Translated, it gives CASSATGTSSTGELFF.